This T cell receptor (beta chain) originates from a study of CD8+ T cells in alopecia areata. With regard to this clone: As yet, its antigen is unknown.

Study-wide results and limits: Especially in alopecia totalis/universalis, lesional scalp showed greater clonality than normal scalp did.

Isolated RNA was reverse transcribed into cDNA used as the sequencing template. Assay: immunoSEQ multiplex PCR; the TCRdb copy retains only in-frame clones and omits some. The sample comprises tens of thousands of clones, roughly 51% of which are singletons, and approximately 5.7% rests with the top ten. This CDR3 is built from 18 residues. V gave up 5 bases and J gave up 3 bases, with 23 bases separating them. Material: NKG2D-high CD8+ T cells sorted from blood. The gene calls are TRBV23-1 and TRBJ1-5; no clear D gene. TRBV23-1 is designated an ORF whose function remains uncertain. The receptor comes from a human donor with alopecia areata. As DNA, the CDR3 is TGCGCCAGCAGTTTCAAGGGTTATGGGTCCCCAATCAATCAGCCCCAGCATTTT. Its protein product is CASSFKGYGSPINQPQHF.